The source of this T cell receptor (beta chain) is a study of shared T cell receptors in the human thymus (TCRdb year 2021). Concerning the study at large: The study examined how self-reactive, shared T-cell receptor alpha chains are generated in the human thymus.

CDR1 and CDR2 (MNHEY, SVGAGI) derive from the germline V gene. V is cut by 7 bases and J by 5 bases, and the space between the germline ends is 15 bases. The CDR3 starts with the cysteine, ends with the phenylalanine, and has 14 residues. Solely the CDR3 DNA is kept, with 42 bases framed from the first base. The protocol used for the library was the immunoSEQ multiplex PCR assay. TCRdb took over this immuneACCESS table, retaining in-frame rearrangements with V and J assigned. Such tables are incomplete; in checked studies, under half of the missing clones stem from an unresolved V gene, and the remainder is unexplained. This sample holds more than 550,000 clones; approximately 85% were observed only once. The top ten constitute approximately 0.01% of the sample. In regard to this clone: No cognate antigen has been identified for it. No base qualities exist here, and no much larger clone lies one base off it.

The sample was also reused in another study, on human thymus T cells. The second source states: Donors were immunologically healthy infants undergoing open corrective cardiac surgery for congenital heart defects in Finland. Thymus tissue was collected as surgical resects that were removed during corrective cardiac surgery. Biased V and J gene segment usage appeared to be present in both thymic and peripheral blood repertoires. The related research reported highly overlapping thymic TCR repertoires among unrelated individuals. The study characterized TCR alpha and beta repertoires from about 8 infant thymus samples and a few related peripheral blood samples. Donor ages ranging from roughly 7 to 250 days were recorded, and five to seven male and a couple of female infants were included in the cohort. Thymocytes were released mechanically from tissue and stored at -70 °C as pellets of roughly 8.5-32 million cells. A QIAsymphony instrument was used to extract genomic DNA from frozen cell pellets. The immunoSEQ multiplex PCR assay was used to amplify the TCRB and TCRAD loci from a standardized quantity of quality-controlled genomic DNA. The V(D)J region was spanned by amplicons of a length sufficient to cover the CDR3 and to identify V and J genes. Through the commercial immunoSEQ service, the amplicons were sequenced on an Illumina platform. Corrections for primer bias and sequencing errors followed previously described methods, while TCRAD and TCRB definitions were based on the IMGT database. The repertoires were analysed using immunoSEQ Analyzer 3.0 and VDJTools for basic statistics, V/J segment usage, diversity estimates, rarefaction and pairwise overlap. To estimate diversity, the Chao1, ChaoE, Efron-Thisted, Shannon and inverse Simpson indices were applied, and diversity was also estimated on datasets down-sampled to the smallest sample. For repertoire overlap, CDR3 nucleotide sequence, V gene and J gene had to match strictly, and clustering was done by Jaccard-based multidimensional scaling. On average, roughly 740,000 unique TCRB clonotypes were obtained from thymus samples, compared with about 86,000 from blood samples.

The chain links TRBV6-5 with TRBJ1-5; possibly the D gene is TRBD1, per 6 matching bases. The TCR was taken from a girl in the first two years of life with a congenital heart defect. Donor details come from another sample of the same person, matched by shared clones. Sequenced: thymocytes. The sequenced DNA is TGTGCCAGCACTGGACAGTTGAGTCATCAGCCCCAGCATTTT. It specifies CASTGQLSHQPQHF.